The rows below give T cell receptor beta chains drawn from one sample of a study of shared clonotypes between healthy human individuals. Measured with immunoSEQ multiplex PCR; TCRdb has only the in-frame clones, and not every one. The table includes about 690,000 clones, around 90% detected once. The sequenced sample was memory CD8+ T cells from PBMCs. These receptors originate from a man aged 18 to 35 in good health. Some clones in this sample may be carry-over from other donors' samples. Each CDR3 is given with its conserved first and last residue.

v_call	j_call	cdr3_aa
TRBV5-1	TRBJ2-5	CASSLEGGRVETQYF
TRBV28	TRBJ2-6	CASSLGSSGANVLTF
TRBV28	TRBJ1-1	CASSFPTDSFEAFF
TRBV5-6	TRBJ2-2	CASSLGDTGELFF
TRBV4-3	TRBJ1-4	CASSQTWEATNEKLFF
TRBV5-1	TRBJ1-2	CASSLGPGVDYGYTF
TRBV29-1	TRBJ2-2	CSAGRTSGPGELFF
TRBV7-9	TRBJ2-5	CASSLVRGETQYF
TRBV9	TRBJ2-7	CASSPREGNSYEQYF
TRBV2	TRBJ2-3	CASSSPRASITDTQYF
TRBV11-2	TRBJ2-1	CASSLFSREGRNEQFF
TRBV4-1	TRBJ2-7	CASSQAQLGREQYF
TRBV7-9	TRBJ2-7	CASSSGGFYEQYF
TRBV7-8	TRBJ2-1	CASSSRERVPYNEQFF
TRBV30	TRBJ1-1	CAWSVGAGNTEAFF
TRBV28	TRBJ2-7	CASQRFDGYEQYF
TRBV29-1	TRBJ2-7	CSVVAGLNEQYF
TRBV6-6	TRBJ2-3	CASGASGMGDTQYF
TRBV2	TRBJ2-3	CASSERQDRGPADTQYF